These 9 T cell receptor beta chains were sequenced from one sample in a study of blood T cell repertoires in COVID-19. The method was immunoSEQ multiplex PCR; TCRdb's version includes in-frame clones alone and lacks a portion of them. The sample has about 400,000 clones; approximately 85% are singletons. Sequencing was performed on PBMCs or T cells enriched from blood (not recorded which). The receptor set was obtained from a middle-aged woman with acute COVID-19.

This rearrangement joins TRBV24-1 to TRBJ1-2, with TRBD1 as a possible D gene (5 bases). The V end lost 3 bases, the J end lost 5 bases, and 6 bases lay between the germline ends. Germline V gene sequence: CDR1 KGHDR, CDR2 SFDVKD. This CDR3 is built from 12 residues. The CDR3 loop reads CATSDDSYGYTF. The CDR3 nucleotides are TGTGCCACCAGTGATGACAGTTATGGCTACACCTTC.

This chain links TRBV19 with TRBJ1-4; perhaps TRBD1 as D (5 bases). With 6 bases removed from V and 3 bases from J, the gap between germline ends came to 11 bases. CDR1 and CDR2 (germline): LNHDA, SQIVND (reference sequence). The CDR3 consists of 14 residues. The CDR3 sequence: CASRKDRANEKLFF. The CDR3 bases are TGTGCCAGTAGGAAAGACAGAGCTAATGAAAAACTGTTTTTT.

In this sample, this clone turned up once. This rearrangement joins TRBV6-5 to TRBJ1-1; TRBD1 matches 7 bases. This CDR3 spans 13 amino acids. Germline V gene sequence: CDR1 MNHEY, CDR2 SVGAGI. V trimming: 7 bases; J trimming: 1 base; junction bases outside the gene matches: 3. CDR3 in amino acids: CASTRTGNTEAFF. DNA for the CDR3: TGTGCCAGCACCAGGACAGGGAACACTGAAGCTTTCTTT.

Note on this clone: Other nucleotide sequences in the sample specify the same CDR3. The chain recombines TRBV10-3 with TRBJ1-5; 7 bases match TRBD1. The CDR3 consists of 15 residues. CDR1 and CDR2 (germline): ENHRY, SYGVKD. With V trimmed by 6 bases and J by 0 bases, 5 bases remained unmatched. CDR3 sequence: CAISETGDSNQPQHF. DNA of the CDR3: TGTGCCATCAGCGAAACAGGGGATAGCAATCAGCCCCAGCATTTT.

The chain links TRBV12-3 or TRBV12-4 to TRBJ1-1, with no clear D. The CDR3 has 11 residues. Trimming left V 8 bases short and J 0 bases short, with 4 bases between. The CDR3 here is CASLVNTEAFF. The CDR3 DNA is TGTGCCAGCTTAGTGAACACTGAAGCTTTCTTT.

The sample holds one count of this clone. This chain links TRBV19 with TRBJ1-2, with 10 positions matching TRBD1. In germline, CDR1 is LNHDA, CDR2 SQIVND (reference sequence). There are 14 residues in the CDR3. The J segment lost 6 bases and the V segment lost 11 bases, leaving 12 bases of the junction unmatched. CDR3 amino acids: CAASPTGTGDGYTF. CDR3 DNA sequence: TGTGCCGCCTCGCCGACCGGGACAGGGGATGGCTACACCTTC. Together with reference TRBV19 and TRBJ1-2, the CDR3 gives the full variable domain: DGGITQSPKYLFRKEGQNVTLSCEQNLNHDAMYWYRQDPGQGLRLIYYSQIVNDFQKGDIAEGYSVSREKKESFPLTVTSAQKNPTAFYLCAASPTGTGDGYTFGSGTRLTVV.

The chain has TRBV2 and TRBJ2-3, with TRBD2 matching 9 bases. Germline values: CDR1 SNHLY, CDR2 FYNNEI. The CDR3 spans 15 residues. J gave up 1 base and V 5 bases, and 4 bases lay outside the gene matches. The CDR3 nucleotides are TGTGCCAGCAGTTTCCGACTAGCGGGCACAGATACGCAGTATTTT. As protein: CASSFRLAGTDTQYF.

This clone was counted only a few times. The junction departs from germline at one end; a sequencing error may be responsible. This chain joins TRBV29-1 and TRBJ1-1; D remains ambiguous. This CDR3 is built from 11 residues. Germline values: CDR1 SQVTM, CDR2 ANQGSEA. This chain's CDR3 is CSVEDGRSCWF. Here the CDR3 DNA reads TGCAGCGTTGAAGATGGTCGGAGTTGCTGGTTT. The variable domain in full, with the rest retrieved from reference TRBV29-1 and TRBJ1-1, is SAVISQKPSRDICQRGTSLTIQCQVDSQVTMMFWYRQQPGQSLTLIATANQGSEATYESGFVIDKFPISRPNLTFSTLTVSNMSPEDSSIYLCSVEDGRSCWFGQGTRLTVV.

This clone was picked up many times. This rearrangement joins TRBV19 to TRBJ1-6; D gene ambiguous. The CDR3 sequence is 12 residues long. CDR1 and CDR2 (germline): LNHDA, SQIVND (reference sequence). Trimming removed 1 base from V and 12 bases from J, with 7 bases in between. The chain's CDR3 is CASSIAGIPLHF. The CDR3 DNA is TGTGCCAGTAGTATAGCCGGGATACCCCTCCACTTT.